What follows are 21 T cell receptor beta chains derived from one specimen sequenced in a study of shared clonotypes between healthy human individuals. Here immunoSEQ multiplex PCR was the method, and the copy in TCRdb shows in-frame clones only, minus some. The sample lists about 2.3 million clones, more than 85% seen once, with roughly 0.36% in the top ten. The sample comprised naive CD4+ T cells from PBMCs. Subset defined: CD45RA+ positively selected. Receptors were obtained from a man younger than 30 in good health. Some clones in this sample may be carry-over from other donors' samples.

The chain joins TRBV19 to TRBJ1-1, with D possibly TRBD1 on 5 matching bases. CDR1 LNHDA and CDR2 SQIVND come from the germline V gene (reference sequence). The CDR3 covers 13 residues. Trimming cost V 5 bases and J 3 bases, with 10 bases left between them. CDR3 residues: CASSPRGDTEAFF. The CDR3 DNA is TGTGCCAGTAGTCCGAGGGGTGACACTGAAGCTTTCTTT.

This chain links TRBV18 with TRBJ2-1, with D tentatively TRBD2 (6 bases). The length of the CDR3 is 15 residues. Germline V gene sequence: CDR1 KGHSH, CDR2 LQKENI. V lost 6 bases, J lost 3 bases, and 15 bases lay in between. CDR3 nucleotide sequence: TGTGCCAGCTCCCTCTCTAGCGAGGTCTACAATGAGCAGTTCTTC. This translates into CASSLSSEVYNEQFF.

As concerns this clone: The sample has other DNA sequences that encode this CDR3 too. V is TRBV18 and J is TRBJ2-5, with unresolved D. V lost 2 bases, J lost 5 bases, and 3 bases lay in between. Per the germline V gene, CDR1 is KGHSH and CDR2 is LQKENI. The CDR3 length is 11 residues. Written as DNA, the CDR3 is TGTGCCAGCTCACCATCGGAGACCCAGTACTTC. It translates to CASSPSETQYF.

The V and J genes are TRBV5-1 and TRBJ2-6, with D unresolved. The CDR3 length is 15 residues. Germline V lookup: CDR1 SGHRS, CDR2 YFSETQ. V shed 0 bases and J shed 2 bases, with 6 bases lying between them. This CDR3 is CASSLGWTGANVLTF. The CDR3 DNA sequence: TGCGCCAGCAGCTTGGGATGGACTGGGGCCAACGTCCTGACTTTC.

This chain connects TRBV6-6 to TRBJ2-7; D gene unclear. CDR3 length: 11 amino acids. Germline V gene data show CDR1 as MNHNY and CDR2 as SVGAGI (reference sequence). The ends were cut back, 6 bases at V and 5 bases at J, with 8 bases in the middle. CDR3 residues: CASSAKDEQYF. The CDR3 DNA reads TGTGCCAGCAGCGCGAAGGACGAGCAGTACTTC.

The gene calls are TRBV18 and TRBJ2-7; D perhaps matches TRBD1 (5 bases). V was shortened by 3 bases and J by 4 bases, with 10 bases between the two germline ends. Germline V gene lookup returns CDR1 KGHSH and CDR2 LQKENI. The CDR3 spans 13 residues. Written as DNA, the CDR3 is TGTGCCAGCTCACCCTATCAGGGTTACGAGCAGTACTTC. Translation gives CASSPYQGYEQYF.

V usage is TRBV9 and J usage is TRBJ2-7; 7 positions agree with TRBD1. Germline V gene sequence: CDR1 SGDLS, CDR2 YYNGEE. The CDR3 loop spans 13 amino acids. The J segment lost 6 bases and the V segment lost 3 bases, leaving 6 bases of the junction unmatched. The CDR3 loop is CASSATTGTEQYF. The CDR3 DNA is TGTGCCAGCAGCGCGACGACAGGGACCGAGCAGTACTTC.

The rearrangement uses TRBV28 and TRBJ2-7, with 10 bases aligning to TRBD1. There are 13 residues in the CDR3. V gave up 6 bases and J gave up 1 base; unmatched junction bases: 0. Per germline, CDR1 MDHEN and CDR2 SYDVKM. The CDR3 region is CASRGQGSYEQYF. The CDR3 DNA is TGTGCCAGCAGGGGACAGGGGTCCTACGAGCAGTACTTC.

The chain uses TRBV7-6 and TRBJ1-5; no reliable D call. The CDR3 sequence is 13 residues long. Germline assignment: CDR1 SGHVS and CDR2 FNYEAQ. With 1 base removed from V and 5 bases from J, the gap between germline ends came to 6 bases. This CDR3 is CASSLGRHQPQHF. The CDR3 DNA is TGTGCCAGCAGCTTAGGACGGCATCAGCCCCAGCATTTT. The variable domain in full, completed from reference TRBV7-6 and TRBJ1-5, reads GAGVSQSPRYKVTKRGQDVALRCDPISGHVSLYWYRQALGQGPEFLTYFNYEAQQDKSGLPNDRFSAERPEGSISTLTIQRTEQRDSAMYRCASSLGRHQPQHFGDGTRLSIL.

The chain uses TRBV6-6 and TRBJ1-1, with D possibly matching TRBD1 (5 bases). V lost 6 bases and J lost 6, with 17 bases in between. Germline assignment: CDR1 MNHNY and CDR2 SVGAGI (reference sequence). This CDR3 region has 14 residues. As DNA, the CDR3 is TGTGCCAGCAGCCCGGGACCTCCGGGGGCTGAAGCTTTCTTT. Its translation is CASSPGPPGAEAFF.

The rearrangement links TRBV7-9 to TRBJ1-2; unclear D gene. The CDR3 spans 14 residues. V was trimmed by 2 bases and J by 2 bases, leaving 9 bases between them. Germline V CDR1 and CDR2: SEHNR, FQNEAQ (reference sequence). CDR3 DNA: TGTGCCAGCAGCTTACAACCCGGGAACTATGGCTACACCTTC. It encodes CASSLQPGNYGYTF. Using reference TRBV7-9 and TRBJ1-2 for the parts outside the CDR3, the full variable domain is DTGVSQNPRHKITKRGQNVTFRCDPISEHNRLYWYRQTLGQGPEFLTYFQNEAQLEKSRLLSDRFSAERPKGSFSTLEIQRTEQGDSAMYLCASSLQPGNYGYTFGSGTRLTVV.

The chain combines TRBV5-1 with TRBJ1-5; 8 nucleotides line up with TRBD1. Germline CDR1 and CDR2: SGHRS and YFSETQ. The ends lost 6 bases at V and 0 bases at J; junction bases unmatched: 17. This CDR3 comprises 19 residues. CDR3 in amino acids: CASIRDDRGRQYSNQPQHF. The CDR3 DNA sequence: TGCGCCAGCATCCGCGACGACAGGGGCCGCCAATATAGCAATCAGCCCCAGCATTTT.

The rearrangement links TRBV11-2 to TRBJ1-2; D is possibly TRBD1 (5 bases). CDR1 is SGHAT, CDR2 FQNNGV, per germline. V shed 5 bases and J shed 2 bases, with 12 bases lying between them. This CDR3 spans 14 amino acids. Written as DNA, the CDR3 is TGTGCCAGCAGCGTCACAGGATCCAACTATGGCTACACCTTC. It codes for CASSVTGSNYGYTF.

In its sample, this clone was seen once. The DNA of the CDR3 is TGTGCCAGCAGCGTAGCTGATGACAGGATTACCTACGAGCAGTACTTC. This sequence encodes CASSVADDRITYEQYF. The V gene is TRBV9, the J gene TRBJ2-7; possible D gene TRBD1, 6 bases. Germline V gene sequence: CDR1 SGDLS, CDR2 YYNGEE. Trimming left V 0 bases short and J 2 bases short, with 15 bases between. This CDR3 spans 16 amino acids.

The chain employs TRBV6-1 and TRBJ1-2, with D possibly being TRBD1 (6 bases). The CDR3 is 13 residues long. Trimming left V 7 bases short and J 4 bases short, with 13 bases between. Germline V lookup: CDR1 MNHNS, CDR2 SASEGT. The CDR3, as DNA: TGTGCCAGCAACCTTGACAGGACCTATGGCTACACCTTC. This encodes CASNLDRTYGYTF.

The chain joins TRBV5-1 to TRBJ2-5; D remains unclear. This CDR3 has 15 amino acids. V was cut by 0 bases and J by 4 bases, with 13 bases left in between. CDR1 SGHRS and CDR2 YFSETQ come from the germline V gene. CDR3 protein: CASSLAGLNLETQYF. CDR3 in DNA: TGCGCCAGCAGCTTGGCCGGCCTAAACCTAGAGACCCAGTACTTC.

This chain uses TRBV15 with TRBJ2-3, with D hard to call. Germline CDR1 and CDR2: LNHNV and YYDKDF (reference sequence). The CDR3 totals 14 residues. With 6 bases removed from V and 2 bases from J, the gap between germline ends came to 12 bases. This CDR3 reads CATSPGRPTDTQYF. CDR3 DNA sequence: TGTGCCACCAGTCCAGGTCGACCCACAGATACGCAGTATTTT.

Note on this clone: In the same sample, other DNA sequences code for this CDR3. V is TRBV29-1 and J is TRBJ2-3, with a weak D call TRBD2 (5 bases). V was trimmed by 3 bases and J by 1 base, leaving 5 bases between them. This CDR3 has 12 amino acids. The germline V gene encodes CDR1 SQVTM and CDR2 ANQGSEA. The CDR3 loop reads CSVERGTDTQYF. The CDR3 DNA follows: TGCAGCGTTGAGCGGGGCACAGATACGCAGTATTTT.

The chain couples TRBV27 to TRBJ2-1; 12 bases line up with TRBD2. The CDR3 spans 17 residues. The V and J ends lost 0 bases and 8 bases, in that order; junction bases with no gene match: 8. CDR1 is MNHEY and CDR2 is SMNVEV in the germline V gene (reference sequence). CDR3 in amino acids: CASSLSKGLAGGYEQFF. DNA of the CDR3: TGTGCCAGCAGTTTATCGAAGGGACTAGCGGGTGGGTATGAGCAGTTCTTC.

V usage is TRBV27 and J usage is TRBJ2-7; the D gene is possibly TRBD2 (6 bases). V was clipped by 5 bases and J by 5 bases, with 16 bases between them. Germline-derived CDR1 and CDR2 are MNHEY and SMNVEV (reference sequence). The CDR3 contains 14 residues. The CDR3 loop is CASSPTGGFNEQYF. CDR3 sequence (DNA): TGTGCCAGCAGTCCTACTGGGGGGTTCAACGAGCAGTACTTC.

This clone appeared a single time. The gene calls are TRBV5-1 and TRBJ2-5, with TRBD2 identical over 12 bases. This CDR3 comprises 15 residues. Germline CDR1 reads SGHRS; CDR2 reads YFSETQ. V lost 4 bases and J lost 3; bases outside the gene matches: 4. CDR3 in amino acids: CASSLAGGSEETQYF. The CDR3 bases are TGCGCCAGCAGCCTAGCGGGAGGGTCGGAAGAGACCCAGTACTTC.